These 22 T cell receptor beta chains share one sample of origin, sequenced in a study of metastatic and nonmetastatic thyroid tumors. None of the patients had undergone any treatment ahead of thyroid surgery. TCRdb redid the clone calls on the PCR reads using MiXCR. This table holds approximately 15,000 clones, about 31% found once. Sample: tumor tissue. The receptor source for this set is a female donor with papillary thyroid cancer or a benign thyroid nodule (not recorded which). Some clones in this sample may be carry-over from other donors' samples.

The V call is TRBV11-2, the J call TRBJ2-1; maybe TRBD1 (5 bases). The V gene's germline CDR1 is SGHAT and CDR2 FQNNGV. The CDR3 is made up of 15 amino acids. The ends were cut back, 0 bases at V and 16 bases at J, with 22 bases in the middle. CDR3 nucleotide sequence: TGTGCCAGCAGCTTAGAACCCACCGACAGACCAACCTGCTTCTTC. Translating it yields CASSLEPTDRPTCFF.

This clone showed up many times. This sequence joins TRBV5-4 and TRBJ1-1; no clear D. The CDR3 sequence is 13 residues long. CDR1 and CDR2 (germline): SGHNT, YYREEE (reference sequence). Trimming took 4 bases from V and 1 from J, leaving 8 bases between them. The CDR3 DNA sequence: TGTGCCAGCAGCCCAACAAAGAACACTGAAGCTTTCTTT. Residues: CASSPTKNTEAFF.

This clone occurred many times. The J gene is TRBJ2-7, the V gene TRBV5-5; D is ambiguous. Trimming removed 2 bases from V and 2 bases from J, with 8 bases in between. Germline CDR1 reads SGHKS; CDR2 reads YYEKEE (reference sequence). This CDR3 is 13 amino acids long. CDR3 nucleotides: TGTGCCAGCAGCTTTGGCAGACCCTACGAGCAGTACTTC. Its translation is CASSFGRPYEQYF.

This clone occurred many times. The V gene is TRBV30, the J gene TRBJ2-2, with 7 bases fitting TRBD1. Germline CDR1 and CDR2: GTSNPN and SVGIG (reference sequence). The CDR3 extends over 14 amino acids. The trim removed 3 bases at V and 3 bases at J, leaving 4 bases unmatched. CDR3: CAWRSDRDTGELFF. CDR3 nucleotides: TGTGCCTGGAGATCCGACAGGGACACCGGGGAGCTGTTTTTT.

This clone was counted at least ten times. J is TRBJ2-3 and V is TRBV5-8; 12 nucleotides align to TRBD2. CDR1 SGHTS and CDR2 YDEGEE come from the germline V gene. CDR3 length equals 14 residues. After removal of 4 bases from V and 7 bases from J, the junction contained 4 bases not matched to a gene. The CDR3 is CASSRTSGTYTQYF. DNA of the CDR3: TGTGCCAGCAGCAGGACTAGCGGGACTTATACGCAGTATTTT.

The V gene is TRBV28, the J gene TRBJ2-3; D gene uncertain. V was clipped by 3 bases and J by 5 bases, with 3 bases between them. There are 11 residues in the CDR3. CDR1 is MDHEN, CDR2 SYDVKM, per germline. The CDR3 protein is CASSFGDTQYF. In DNA form, the CDR3 reads TGTGCCAGCAGTTTTGGAGATACGCAGTATTTT.

In its sample, this clone was seen a few times. The chain employs TRBV6-1 and TRBJ2-3; D remains ambiguous. V shed 4 bases and J shed 3 bases, with 11 bases lying between them. CDR1 and CDR2 (germline): MNHNS, SASEGT. The CDR3 has 14 amino acids. The chain's CDR3 is CASSVFAETDTQYF. The CDR3 DNA sequence: TGTGCCAGCAGTGTTTTTGCTGAGACAGATACGCAGTATTTT.

This chain uses TRBV12-3 or TRBV12-4 with TRBJ2-3; TRBD2 matches at 14 bases. V shed 3 bases and J 6 bases; nucleotides not matched to a gene: 14. This CDR3 contains 19 residues. The CDR3: CASSFLWPTSGRAGDTQYF. In DNA form, the CDR3 reads TGTGCCAGCAGTTTCCTCTGGCCGACTAGCGGGAGGGCCGGGGATACGCAGTATTTT.

The chain links TRBV7-9 to TRBJ2-1, with 7 bases identical to TRBD1. CDR1 SEHNR and CDR2 FQNEAQ come from the germline V gene (reference sequence). V shed 6 bases and J 8 bases; nucleotides not matched to a gene: 16. The length of the CDR3 is 16 residues. DNA of the CDR3: TGTGCCAGCAGTAGACGCCCGACAGGGTTTGTAGATGAGCAGTTCTTC. This encodes CASSRRPTGFVDEQFF.

This clone was seen many times. The V and J genes are TRBV7-9 and TRBJ1-1, with 8 bases aligning to TRBD1. This CDR3 spans 12 amino acids. Per germline, CDR1 SEHNR and CDR2 FQNEAQ (reference sequence). With V trimmed by 5 bases and J by 7 bases, 3 bases remained unmatched. CDR3 amino acids: CASSLGTGEAFF. The CDR3 DNA sequence: TGTGCCAGCAGCCTAGGGACAGGTGAAGCTTTCTTT.

In this sample, this clone is medium-sized. The CDR3 is CASSTTSGTVEQYF. CDR3 sequence (DNA): TGTGCCAGTAGTACTACTAGCGGGACAGTCGAGCAGTACTTC. The chain carries TRBV19 and TRBJ2-7; 10 bases align to TRBD2. The CDR3 runs to 14 residues. With V trimmed by 4 bases and J by 6 bases, 6 bases remained unmatched. Germline lookup yields CDR1 LNHDA and CDR2 SQIVND (reference sequence).

The table lists this clone with many counts. This chain connects TRBV9 to TRBJ2-2; no reliable D call. This CDR3 spans 14 amino acids. CDR1 SGDLS and CDR2 YYNGEE come from the germline V gene. V lost 0 bases, J lost 4 bases, and 7 bases lay in between. The CDR3 loop is CASSVVGPTGELFF. CDR3 DNA sequence: TGTGCCAGCAGCGTAGTGGGCCCCACCGGGGAGCTGTTTTTT.

This clone showed up just a few times. The J gene is TRBJ1-1, the V gene TRBV6-5; 7 bases are shared with TRBD1. The CDR3 has 17 amino acids. CDR1 and CDR2 from the germline V gene are MNHEY and SVGAGI. The junction had 12 bases not matched to a gene; V was cut back by 1 base and J by 4 bases. CDR3 DNA: TGTGCCAGCAGTTACTATCCCCCGTCACAGGGGACCACTGAAGCTTTCTTT. This codes for CASSYYPPSQGTTEAFF.

The sample holds a few counts of this clone. V is TRBV2 and J is TRBJ1-4, with a tentative D call TRBD1 (5 bases). With 5 bases removed from V and 3 bases from J, the gap between germline ends came to 10 bases. The CDR3 is 14 amino acids. In germline, CDR1 is SNHLY, CDR2 FYNNEI. The DNA for the CDR3 is TGTGCCAGCAGTAGAGGAGGGGCTAATGAAAAACTGTTTTTT. Residues: CASSRGGANEKLFF.

This clone was recorded a few times. This chain links TRBV2 with TRBJ1-2; 8 nucleotides match TRBD1. Trimming at V came to 8 bases and at J to 5 bases, leaving 10 bases not matched to a gene. The CDR3 length is 14 residues. The germline V gene has CDR1 SNHLY and CDR2 FYNNEI. CDR3 in amino acids: CASAQGAMMYGYTF. The CDR3 DNA follows: TGTGCCAGCGCCCAGGGGGCGATGATGTATGGCTACACCTTC.

To note about this clone: The junction and the germline gene differ at one end; a read error may be behind it. V is TRBV10-3 and J is TRBJ2-7; 7 bases line up with TRBD2. The CDR3 is made up of 13 amino acids. The germline CDR1 and CDR2 sequences are ENHRY and SYGVKD. The CDR3 spells CAIQGDYSYELYF. The CDR3 DNA is TGTGCCATCCAAGGGGACTACTCGTACGAGCTGTACTTC.

By proportion, this clone is medium-sized. V is TRBV27 and J is TRBJ2-3; TRBD2 aligns across 12 bases. Trimming removed 7 bases from V and 1 base from J; junction bases left unmatched: 12. The CDR3 is made up of 18 amino acids. Germline V gene sequence: CDR1 MNHEY, CDR2 SMNVEV (reference sequence). The CDR3: CASTPGTSGLGGTDTQYF. For the CDR3, the DNA is TGTGCCAGCACCCCTGGGACTAGCGGGTTAGGCGGCACAGATACGCAGTATTTT.

The sample holds one count of this clone. This rearrangement joins TRBV5-4 to TRBJ1-6; TRBD1 matches at 11 bases. Germline V gene data show CDR1 as SGHNT and CDR2 as YYREEE (reference sequence). V trimming: 4 bases; J trimming: 9 bases; junction bases outside the gene matches: 0. This CDR3 region has 13 residues. The CDR3 nucleotides are TGTGCCAGCAGCGGGACAGGGGGTTCACCCCTCCACTTT. This gives the protein CASSGTGGSPLHF.

The V gene is TRBV5-1, the J gene TRBJ2-7; D assignment may be TRBD1 or TRBD2 (6 bases each). This CDR3 is built from 16 residues. CDR1 SGHRS and CDR2 YFSETQ come from the germline V gene. V gave up 0 bases and J gave up 4 bases, with 17 bases separating them. The CDR3 DNA is TGCGCCAGCAGCTTGGCCGGGGGCCGCCTATCGTACGAGCAGTACTTC. It encodes CASSLAGGRLSYEQYF. The full variable domain, with the rest looked up from reference TRBV5-1 and TRBJ2-7, is KAGVTQTPRYLIKTRGQQVTLSCSPISGHRSVSWYQQTPGQGLQFLFEYFSETQRNKGNFPGRFSGRQFSNSRSEMNVSTLELGDSALYLCASSLAGGRLSYEQYFGPGTRLTVT.

This clone has at least ten counts. The V call is TRBV12-3 or TRBV12-4, the J call TRBJ2-3, with D possibly TRBD1 on 6 matching bases. The V end lost 1 base, the J end lost 2 bases, and 7 bases lay between the germline ends. This CDR3 contains 14 residues. The CDR3 loop reads CASSLGQATDTQYF. CDR3 DNA: TGTGCCAGCAGTTTAGGACAGGCCACAGATACGCAGTATTTT.

The chain is built from TRBV6-1 and TRBJ1-3, with 7 nucleotides matching TRBD1. The CDR3 is 15 residues long. V was pared by 5 bases and J by 1 base, with 5 bases of the junction left unmatched. The germline CDR1 and CDR2 sequences are MNHNS and SASEGT. The CDR3 reads CASSQPTGSGNTIYF. The CDR3 DNA reads as TGTGCCAGCAGTCAACCGACAGGGTCTGGAAACACCATATATTTT.

This clone was recorded once. Its ends do not fully match the called genes, so a read error is possible. J is TRBJ1-5 and V is TRBV16; D might be TRBD1 (5 bases). The CDR3 runs 16 residues. CDR1 is KGHSY and CDR2 is FQNENV in the germline V gene. The CDR3, as DNA: TGTGACAGCAGCCAATTTTGGGGCCTGAGCAATCAGCCCCAGCATTTT. It codes for CDSSQFWGLSNQPQHF.